These T cell receptor beta chains were read from a single sample in a study of neurological immune-mediated disorders. TCRdb fed the 5' RACE reads into MiXCR, producing one record per CDR3 protein. The table records tens of thousands of distinct CDR3 sequences, 4.5% of them present only once. Sequencing used PBMCs. Receptor source: a man younger than 45 with multiple sclerosis. CDR3s include the opening cysteine and the closing phenylalanine or tryptophan. A D gene is named only where the DNA matches it firmly. Clone size appears in some rows only: once, few, many, or a class for an expanded clone.

j_gene,d_gene,abundance,v_gene,CDR3nt,CDR3aa
TRBJ2-7,-,-,TRBV12-3/TRBV12-4,TGTGCCAGCAGTTCGCAGGGCCCTCGACGGAACGAGCAGTACTTC,CASSSQGPRRNEQYF
TRBJ2-7,-,many,TRBV15,TGTGCCACCAGCAGAGCGGATGGGATCGCCTCCTACGAGCAGTACTTC,CATSRADGIASYEQYF
TRBJ2-2,-,many,TRBV12-3/TRBV12-4,TGTGCCAGCAGCCCCTTAACCCGGGAGCTGTTTTTT,CASSPLTRELFF
TRBJ2-3,-,-,TRBV4-1,TGCGCCAGCAGCCCCGCTCCCGGGGGCGGGGATACGCAGTATTTT,CASSPAPGGGDTQYF
TRBJ1-1,-,many,TRBV18,TGTGCCAGCTCTAGTGTCGGGGGCGGAACTGAAGCTTTCTTT,CASSSVGGGTEAFF
TRBJ1-2,-,few,TRBV5-5,TGTGCCAGCAGCTTGGACGGTAGGGGCTGGGGGGCTGGCTACACCTTC,CASSLDGRGWGAGYTF
TRBJ1-3,-,many,TRBV10-3,TGTGCCATCAGTGATCCCAAGACAGGAGGGAACACCATATATTTT,CAISDPKTGGNTIYF
TRBJ1-6,-,-,TRBV6-6,TGTGCCAGCAGCACCGCTGGTAATTCACCCCTCCACTTT,CASSTAGNSPLHF
TRBJ2-2,TRBD1,many,TRBV15,TGTGCCACCAGCAGACGGACAGGTGTCACCGGGGAGCTGTTTTTT,CATSRRTGVTGELFF
TRBJ2-1,TRBD1,many,TRBV29-1,TGCAGCGGAAGGGACAGGGTAAATGAGCAGTTCTTC,CSGRDRVNEQFF
TRBJ1-2,-,many,TRBV10-3,TGTGCCATCACCGAGGGGAGCTATGGCTACACCTTC,CAITEGSYGYTF
TRBJ2-2,-,many,TRBV5-1,TGCGCCAGCACCCCAAACACCGGGGAGCTGTTTTTT,CASTPNTGELFF
TRBJ2-2,-,many,TRBV5-1,TGCGCCAGCAGCTTAGTTCAGGGCACGGACACCGGGGAGCTGTTTTTT,CASSLVQGTDTGELFF
TRBJ2-3,-,many,TRBV5-1,TGCGCCAGCAGCTTGAGCGGGGATACGCAGTATTTT,CASSLSGDTQYF
TRBJ1-1,-,-,TRBV5-6,TGTGCCAGCAGCCCTGGGGTTAACACTGAAGCTTTCTTT,CASSPGVNTEAFF
TRBJ1-1,-,-,TRBV5-1,TGCGCCAGCAGCTCCCTCTCGGGTTATTTAATGAACACTGAAGCTTTCTTT,CASSSLSGYLMNTEAFF
TRBJ2-3,-,many,TRBV5-1,TGCGCCAGCAGCATGGGCACAGATACGCAGTATTTT,CASSMGTDTQYF
TRBJ2-3,-,few,TRBV20-1,TGCAGTGCTAGAGATTTCCAGGGTTCAGATACGCAGTATTTT,CSARDFQGSDTQYF
TRBJ1-2,TRBD1,few,TRBV5-1,TGCGCCAGCCGGACAGGGGCGATGGGCTACACCTTC,CASRTGAMGYTF
TRBJ2-2,-,many,TRBV5-1,TGCGCCAGCAAGGGGGATAACACCGGGGAGCTGTTTTTT,CASKGDNTGELFF
TRBJ1-2,-,many,TRBV5-1,TGCGCCAGCAGCTTGGAGGGACCCCAACATGGCTACACCTTC,CASSLEGPQHGYTF
TRBJ1-1,-,many,TRBV5-1,TGCGCCAGCAGTTTTGACACCTTGAACACTGAAGCTTTCTTT,CASSFDTLNTEAFF
TRBJ2-1,-,many,TRBV5-1,TGCGCCAGCAGCTTGCGACAGGGGAGGGATGAGCAGTTCTTC,CASSLRQGRDEQFF
TRBJ2-2,-,-,TRBV10-3,TGTGCCATCAAAGACACCGGGGAGCTGTTTTTT,CAIKDTGELFF
TRBJ2-3,-,many,TRBV29-1,TGCAGCGTCGAGGCCAGGAGTAGCACAGATACGCAGTATTTT,CSVEARSSTDTQYF
TRBJ1-6,TRBD1,many,TRBV6-1,TGTGCCAGCAGTGAGGGACAGGGCTTTAATTCACCCCTCCACTTT,CASSEGQGFNSPLHF
TRBJ1-2,-,many,TRBV5-1,TGCGCCAGCAGCCCGGGGACCGCGGCTGGGGGCTACACCTTC,CASSPGTAAGGYTF
TRBJ1-5,TRBD1,many,TRBV4-2,TGTGCCAGCAGCCAAGATCGGACAGGGGGCGAGCAGCCCCAGCATTTT,CASSQDRTGGEQPQHF
TRBJ2-7,-,many,TRBV5-1,TGCGCCAGCAGCTTGGGACGGACCGGGGGCGAGCAGTACTTC,CASSLGRTGGEQYF
TRBJ1-1,-,medium-sized,TRBV29-1,TGCAGCGTTGTGACAGTGAACACTGAAGCTTTCTTT,CSVVTVNTEAFF
TRBJ2-5,-,many,TRBV7-9,TGTGCCAGCAGCTTAGGCTGGTATGAGACCCAGTACTTC,CASSLGWYETQYF
TRBJ1-1,-,-,TRBV5-1,TGCGCCAGCAGCTTGGCACCTCCGGGGCAGACCGGGACGTGGGCTTTCTTT,CASSLAPPGQTGTWAFF
TRBJ2-3,TRBD2,-,TRBV5-1,TGCGCCAGCAGCTTGGGAACGGGGGGGCCTGGAGGCACAGATACGCAGTATTTT,CASSLGTGGPGGTDTQYF
TRBJ2-7,-,many,TRBV14,TGTGCCAGCAGCCAAGAGGAGAGGGGTTCTTACGAGCAGTACTTC,CASSQEERGSYEQYF
TRBJ1-1,-,many,TRBV5-1,TGCGCCAGCAGCTTGGCCCGAGCCGATAAAGCTTTCTTT,CASSLARADKAFF
TRBJ2-3,TRBD1,many,TRBV5-1,TGCGCCAGCAGCTTAAGGACAGGGGGATCAGCAGATACGCAGTATTTT,CASSLRTGGSADTQYF
TRBJ2-2,TRBD1,-,TRBV20-1,TGCAGTGCTCAGACAGGGGGCAACACCGGGGAGCTGTTTTTT,CSAQTGGNTGELFF
TRBJ1-2,-,few,TRBV4-1,TGCGCCAGCAGCCAAGGGGCGGGCGACTATGGCTACACCTTC,CASSQGAGDYGYTF
TRBJ1-1,TRBD1,many,TRBV5-1,TGCGCCAGCCATCAAGGGGGCTGGACCACTGAAGCTTTCTTT,CASHQGGWTTEAFF
TRBJ1-5,-,many,TRBV4-2,TGTGCCAGCAGCCAACAAGACAACGCCGGTCAGCCCCAGCATTTT,CASSQQDNAGQPQHF
TRBJ1-5,-,many,TRBV20-1,TGCAGTGCTAGAGAGGGATTGGGGCAGCCCCAGCATTTT,CSAREGLGQPQHF
TRBJ1-2,-,-,TRBV3-1,TGTGCCAGCAGCCAAGGAGGTCTCGACAGGATCTATGGCTACACCTTC,CASSQGGLDRIYGYTF
TRBJ2-2,-,many,TRBV10-3,TGTGCCATCCGGGGGAGTACGATACGAGACACCGGGGAGCTGTTTTTT,CAIRGSTIRDTGELFF
TRBJ2-3,TRBD2,many,TRBV20-1,TGCAGTGCTAGACGGGGGGGGCCGGATACGCAGTATTTT,CSARRGGPDTQYF
TRBJ1-2,-,many,TRBV10-3,TGTGCCATCAGTGAGGGCAGCTATGGCTACACCTTC,CAISEGSYGYTF
TRBJ2-7,-,many,TRBV20-1,TGCAGTGCTAGAGGAGGGGAGAGGTACGAGCAGTACTTC,CSARGGERYEQYF
TRBJ1-1,-,many,TRBV18,TGTGCCAGCCTAAGTTCAGGGGCGGCTGAAGCTTTCTTT,CASLSSGAAEAFF